What follows describes a single T cell receptor (beta chain). One entry per CDR3 protein results from TCRdb running MiXCR on the PCR reads. The sample yields tens of thousands of distinct CDR3 sequences, approximately 49% seen once. Time point: late sampling 161 to 241 days after vaccination in a few convalescent patients. The data were taken from a study of vaccination and CD4 T cells after COVID-19. The wider study: Convalescent donors were composed of six males and four females, of whom two were Hispanic.

Specimen: CD4+ T cells from blood, collected about 7 months after SARS-CoV-2 vaccination. This TCR was sampled from a human donor who had recovered from COVID-19.

CDR3 sequence: CASRGGRRHQPQHF. DNA of the CDR3: TGTGCCAGTAGGGGTGGCCGCCGACATCAGCCCCAGCATTTT. V and J are TRBV19 and TRBJ1-5; D is undetermined. Per the germline V gene, CDR1 is LNHDA and CDR2 is SQIVND (reference sequence). CDR3 length: 14 residues. V was cut by 6 bases and J by 5 bases, with 14 bases left in between.